This T cell receptor beta chain was sequenced during a study of cytomegalovirus exposure and HLA in healthy donors. Overall study results and limits: In terms of immune exposure information, only CMV serostatus was available. Rarity held for most TCR sequences, but there were some public TCRs that occurred in many donors.

PCR employed 60 Vbeta and 13 Jbeta primers. Libraries were prepared by immunoSEQ multiplex PCR; TCRdb keeps only in-frame clonotypes and omits some of them. The sample holds some 180,000 clones, roughly nine tenths seen once. Worth noting for this clone: What it binds is unknown.

This CDR3 region has 15 residues. The germline V gene has CDR1 MNHNS and CDR2 SASEGT. J lost 6 bases, V lost 2 bases, and 4 bases had no gene match. Material: PBMCs. The clonotype comes from a girl under three years old in good health and CMV-seronegative. The chain has TRBV6-1 and TRBJ2-3, with 11 bases aligning to TRBD2. The chain's CDR3 is CASSETSGGGDTQYF. As DNA, the CDR3 is TGTGCCAGCAGTGAAACTAGCGGGGGTGGCGATACGCAGTATTTT.